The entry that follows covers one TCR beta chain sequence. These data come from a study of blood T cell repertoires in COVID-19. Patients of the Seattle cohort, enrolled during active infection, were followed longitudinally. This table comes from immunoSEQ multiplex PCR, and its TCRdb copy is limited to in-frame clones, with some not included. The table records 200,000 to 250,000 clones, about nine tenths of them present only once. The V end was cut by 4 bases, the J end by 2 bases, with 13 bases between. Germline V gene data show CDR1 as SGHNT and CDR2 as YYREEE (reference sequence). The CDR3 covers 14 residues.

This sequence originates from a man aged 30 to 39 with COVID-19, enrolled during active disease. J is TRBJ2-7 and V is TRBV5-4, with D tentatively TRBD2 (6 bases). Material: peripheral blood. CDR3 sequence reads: CASSAGLIPYEQYF. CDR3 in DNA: TGTGCCAGCAGCGCGGGACTTATCCCCTACGAGCAGTACTTC.